This T cell receptor (beta chain) comes out of a study of blood T cells in healthy people across ages. Combining a sample-barcoded 5' primer with a J-beta primer mix, a second PCR ran for about 6 to 12 cycles. TCRdb called the 5' RACE reads again in MiXCR, with one record for every CDR3 protein. The table includes 1.5 million to 2 million distinct CDR3 sequences, roughly 32% detected once. This clonotype was seen only a few times. This clonotype was obtained from a woman in her twenties or thirties in good health. Sample: blood.

DNA of the CDR3: TGCGCCAGCAGCTTGTTGGGTCGCGGGACAGAGCTTCACGAGCAGTACTTC. It specifies CASSLLGRGTELHEQYF. This chain uses TRBV5-1 with TRBJ2-7; D is possibly TRBD1 (7 bases). The germline V and J ends were trimmed by 1 base and 5 bases, with 22 bases remaining between them. The CDR3 length is 17 residues. The germline CDR1 and CDR2 sequences are SGHRS and YFSETQ.